This T cell receptor (beta chain) comes out of a study of CD8 T cells in Susac syndrome. Random-hexamer reverse transcription was applied to about 0.5 to 1 ug RNA. An immunoSEQ multiplex PCR amplified TCR beta CDR3 over 54 Vbeta and 13 Jbeta. TCRdb re-derived calls from the immunoSEQ multiplex PCR reads in MiXCR, one entry per CDR3 protein. Altogether approximately 120,000 distinct CDR3 sequences are present, roughly 95% being singletons, with the ten largest covering 0.096%. The CDR3 is made up of 14 amino acids. Trimming pared 5 bases from V and 2 bases from J, leaving 10 bases between. Germline V gives CDR1 LNHDA, CDR2 SQIVND (reference sequence). CD8+ and CD4+ T cells circulating in blood were sequenced for TCR beta. Healthy donors, matched for age and sex, constituted the control group. TEMRA cells were FACS-enriched, with CD8+ and CD4+ T cells isolated negatively.

The gene calls are TRBV19 and TRBJ1-3; D may be TRBD1 (6 bases). The source material was CD4+ T cells from PBMCs. The TCR sequence derives from a human donor in good health. The CDR3 DNA reads TGTGCCAGTAGTCTCGACAGGACTGGAAACACCATATATTTT. Protein product: CASSLDRTGNTIYF.